The clone carrying this T cell receptor (beta chain) was picked up many times. The antigen remains unidentified. The CDR3 contains 14 residues. Germline lookup yields CDR1 MNHEY and CDR2 SMNVEV (reference sequence). Trimming pared 1 base from V and 3 bases from J, leaving 10 bases between. The data stem from a study of blood T cells in healthy people across ages. Study outcomes and limitations: Nothing was known about donor CMV status, and this possibly confounded expanded clonotype changes.

Alongside a J-beta primer mix, a sample-barcoded 5' primer served in a second PCR lasting roughly 6 to 11 cycles. From the 5' RACE reads, TCRdb called clonotypes with MiXCR, one entry per CDR3 protein. The sample yields about 970,000 distinct CDR3 sequences, roughly 51% seen once. Isolated PBMCs totaled at least 6 million in each sample. Sequenced input: blood. The receptor was derived from a woman aged 55-69 years in good health. V gene TRBV27 combines with J gene TRBJ2-7, with D possibly TRBD1 on 5 matching bases. CDR3 sequence (DNA): TGTGCCAGCAGTTTATACCCAGGGCGCTACGAGCAGTACTTC. Translation gives CASSLYPGRYEQYF.